The sequence of this T cell receptor (beta chain) was determined in a study of T-cell reconstitution after alpha-beta-depleted transplantation in children. General study findings and limits: When one year had passed after transplant, most T-cell counts and diversity came from newly produced T cells. For some patients, TCRbeta diversity was high at day 60 because of recipient T cells and thymic progenitors that survived. Roughly two months post-transplant, alpha-beta T cells reportedly originated from several hundred graft clones that had expanded.

As concerns this clonotype: What it binds is unknown.

Preparation of the TCRbeta library used unique molecular identifiers. TCRdb reanalysed the PCR reads using MiXCR and keeps one entry per CDR3 protein. Of 450,000 to 600,000 distinct CDR3 sequences listed, roughly 10% are singletons. Germline CDR1 reads SEHNR; CDR2 reads FQNEAQ (reference sequence). The CDR3 runs 15 residues. Trimming removed 5 bases at V and 0 bases at J, with 13 bases between. This receptor was taken from a child younger than 10 with inherited bone marrow failure, due to receive a stem cell transplant. The input for sequencing was PBMCs, taken before TCRalphabeta/CD19-depleted stem cell transplant. The V call is TRBV7-9, the J call TRBJ1-2; D is perhaps TRBD1 (6 bases). The CDR3 is CASSLDRGSNYGYTF. The CDR3 nucleotides read TGTGCCAGCAGCCTGGACAGAGGGTCTAACTATGGCTACACCTTC.